One and the same sample provided the 16 T cell receptor beta chains below, sequenced in a study of cytomegalovirus exposure and HLA in healthy donors. The PCR employed 60 Vbeta primers together with 13 Jbeta primers. Profiled with immunoSEQ multiplex PCR; TCRdb holds only in-frame clones, not every one. Among under 200,000 clones listed, 75% were seen once. The sequencing sample was made of PBMCs. The receptors derive from a woman between 40 and 55 years old in good health and CMV-seropositive.

This clone has only a few counts. V is TRBV2 and J is TRBJ2-7; 7 nucleotides match TRBD1. The CDR3 sequence is 14 residues long. The germline CDR1 and CDR2 sequences are SNHLY and FYNNEI. The junction had 9 bases not matched to a gene; V was cut back by 3 bases and J by 7 bases. The CDR3 loop reads CASSDTGVVGEQYF. CDR3 sequence (DNA): TGTGCCAGCAGTGATACAGGGGTGGTAGGGGAGCAGTACTTC.

The V gene is TRBV29-1, the J gene TRBJ1-1, with 8 positions matching TRBD1. In germline, CDR1 is SQVTM, CDR2 ANQGSEA. With 7 bases clipped from V and 3 bases from J, the junction kept 4 bases outside the gene matches. CDR3 length: 12 amino acids. The CDR3 here is CSATGADTEAFF. The CDR3 nucleotides read TGCAGCGCGACAGGGGCGGACACTGAAGCTTTCTTT.

The chain links TRBV11-2 to TRBJ2-5; possibly TRBD2 for D (6 bases). The ends were cut back, 2 bases at V and 2 bases at J, with 18 bases in the middle. The CDR3 has 17 amino acids. Germline-derived CDR1 and CDR2 are SGHAT and FQNNGV. CDR3 protein: CASSLIVIAARQETQYF. The CDR3 bases are TGTGCCAGCAGCTTAATAGTGATAGCGGCCCGACAAGAGACCCAGTACTTC.

V gene TRBV11-1 combines with J gene TRBJ2-7; 8 bases map to TRBD2. Trimming removed 2 bases from V and 7 bases from J; junction bases left unmatched: 7. CDR1 is SGHAT, CDR2 FQDESV, per germline (reference sequence). This CDR3 spans 14 amino acids. CDR3 loop: CASSLLRAGGEQYF. CDR3 nucleotide sequence: TGTGCCAGCAGCTTACTTCGGGCGGGGGGTGAGCAGTACTTC.

This sequence joins TRBV25-1 and TRBJ2-7; D is perhaps TRBD2 (6 bases). Germline-derived CDR1 and CDR2 are MGHDK and SYGVNS. This CDR3 is built from 18 residues. V lost 3 bases and J 0 bases, leaving 21 bases between the germline ends. This CDR3 is CASSDPHLTSSSSYEQYF. The CDR3 region has the DNA TGTGCCAGCAGTGACCCACACCTCACTAGCTCCTCCTCCTACGAGCAGTACTTC.

The V and J genes are TRBV6-1 and TRBJ2-7; 12 nucleotides align to TRBD1. With 8 bases clipped from V and 9 bases from J, the junction kept 14 bases outside the gene matches. Germline V CDR1 and CDR2: MNHNS, SASEGT. The CDR3 spans 15 residues. This chain's CDR3 is CASSAWGTGGAGQYF. The CDR3 DNA reads TGTGCCAGCTCAGCCTGGGGGACAGGGGGCGCCGGGCAGTACTTC.

V and J are TRBV28 and TRBJ1-2; D is perhaps TRBD1 (6 bases). Germline V lookup: CDR1 MDHEN, CDR2 SYDVKM. The CDR3 length is 15 residues. V was cut by 1 base and J by 4 bases, with 13 bases left in between. CDR3 region: CASSLSGGPSYGYTF. CDR3 in DNA: TGTGCCAGCAGTTTATCGGGGGGGCCTTCCTATGGCTACACCTTC.

This clone was recorded a few times. Here the CDR3 reads CASSRPSREGYTF. The CDR3 DNA is TGTGCCAGCAGCCGGCCATCCCGGGAGGGCTACACCTTC. The rearrangement links TRBV7-2 to TRBJ1-2; D call uncertain. Per the germline V gene, CDR1 is SGHTA and CDR2 is FQGNSA. V lost 5 bases to trimming and J lost 8 bases, with 15 bases between them. The CDR3 consists of 13 residues.

The chain combines TRBV7-2 with TRBJ2-1; 9 nucleotides match TRBD2. The germline V gene encodes CDR1 SGHTA and CDR2 FQGNSA. With V trimmed by 4 bases and J by 5 bases, 15 bases remained unmatched. This CDR3 is built from 18 residues. The CDR3 DNA reads TGTGCCAGCAGCTCGGCCAAGCCGGGACTAGCTCCCCACAATGAGCAGTTCTTC. Amino acid sequence: CASSSAKPGLAPHNEQFF.

V and J are TRBV19 and TRBJ1-2, with unresolved D. Germline V gene data show CDR1 as LNHDA and CDR2 as SQIVND (reference sequence). The length of the CDR3 is 14 residues. V lost 5 bases to trimming and J lost 5 bases, with 15 bases between them. The CDR3 DNA sequence: TGTGCCAGTAGTCCGCGGGAGCTTCCTTATGGCTACACCTTC. Translation: CASSPRELPYGYTF.

For the CDR3, the DNA is TGTGCCAGCAGCTTGACAGGCGGTAACACTGAAGCTTTCTTT. Amino acids: CASSLTGGNTEAFF. This chain uses TRBV7-8 with TRBJ1-1; D perhaps matches TRBD1 (6 bases). The CDR3 covers 14 residues. CDR1 and CDR2 from the germline V gene are SGHVS and FQNEAQ. V was pared by 3 bases and J by 2 bases, with 10 bases between.

The sample holds one count of this clone. V gene TRBV28 combines with J gene TRBJ1-2, with 7 bases matching TRBD1. Germline CDR1 and CDR2: MDHEN and SYDVKM. This CDR3 contains 15 residues. Germline trimming cut 6 bases from V and 1 base from J; bases unmatched to any gene: 8. CDR3 sequence (DNA): TGTGCCAGCAGATCGGGACAGCACCTTAACTATGGCTACACCTTC. It is translated as CASRSGQHLNYGYTF.

CDR3 sequence reads: CASNTGETDTQYF. CDR3 DNA: TGTGCCAGCAATACGGGAGAGACAGATACGCAGTATTTT. The chain uses TRBV6-1 and TRBJ2-3, with D possibly matching TRBD2 (6 bases). The CDR3 sequence is 13 residues long. Looked up from germline, CDR1 is MNHNS and CDR2 is SASEGT. Deletions cut 7 bases from V and 3 bases from J, with 11 bases between.

The CDR3 nucleotides are TGTGCCAGCAGACGGCTAGCGGGCCTAAACACCGGGGAGCTGTTTTTT. It codes for CASRRLAGLNTGELFF. The chain carries TRBV28 and TRBJ2-2; 8 positions match TRBD2. The CDR3 has 16 amino acids. J gave up 2 bases and V 6 bases, and 8 bases lay outside the gene matches. CDR1 is MDHEN and CDR2 is SYDVKM in the germline V gene.

The J gene is TRBJ1-5, the V gene TRBV27; D unresolved. The CDR3 runs to 13 residues. Germline V gives CDR1 MNHEY, CDR2 SMNVEV (reference sequence). V was pared by 5 bases and J by 4 bases, with 9 bases between. This CDR3 reads CASSDERNQPQHF. As DNA, the CDR3 is TGTGCCAGCAGTGATGAGAGAAATCAGCCCCAGCATTTT.

The chain recombines TRBV19 with TRBJ1-4, with 9 bases aligning to TRBD1. The junction had 8 bases not matched to a gene; V was cut back by 5 bases and J by 7 bases. The CDR3 covers 15 residues. CDR1 is LNHDA and CDR2 is SQIVND in the germline V gene (reference sequence). The CDR3 loop reads CASSFPGTGSEKLFF. The CDR3 DNA sequence: TGTGCCAGTAGTTTCCCGGGGACAGGGAGTGAAAAACTGTTTTTT.